The sequence of this TCR beta chain was determined in a study of CD8+ T cells in alopecia areata. As the sequencing template, cDNA was produced by extracting RNA and reverse transcribing it. Assay: immunoSEQ multiplex PCR; the TCRdb copy retains only in-frame clones and omits some. Counted here are about 130,000 clones, roughly 61% occurring once; the ten biggest clones make up under 7.5%. CDR3 length: 16 amino acids. The germline V gene has CDR1 SGHRS and CDR2 YFSETQ. The V and J ends lost 0 bases and 1 base respectively, with 14 bases between them. The study team obtained lesional scalp punch biopsies and peripheral blood from alopecia areata patients.

The sequenced sample was CD4+ T cells sorted from blood, obtained at week 0. The receptor's source is a human donor with alopecia areata. The V and J genes are TRBV5-1 and TRBJ2-7; D may be TRBD1 or TRBD2 (6 bases each). This CDR3 is CASSLDGGGLSYEQYF. The CDR3 DNA sequence: TGCGCCAGCAGCTTGGACGGGGGCGGGTTGTCCTACGAGCAGTACTTC.